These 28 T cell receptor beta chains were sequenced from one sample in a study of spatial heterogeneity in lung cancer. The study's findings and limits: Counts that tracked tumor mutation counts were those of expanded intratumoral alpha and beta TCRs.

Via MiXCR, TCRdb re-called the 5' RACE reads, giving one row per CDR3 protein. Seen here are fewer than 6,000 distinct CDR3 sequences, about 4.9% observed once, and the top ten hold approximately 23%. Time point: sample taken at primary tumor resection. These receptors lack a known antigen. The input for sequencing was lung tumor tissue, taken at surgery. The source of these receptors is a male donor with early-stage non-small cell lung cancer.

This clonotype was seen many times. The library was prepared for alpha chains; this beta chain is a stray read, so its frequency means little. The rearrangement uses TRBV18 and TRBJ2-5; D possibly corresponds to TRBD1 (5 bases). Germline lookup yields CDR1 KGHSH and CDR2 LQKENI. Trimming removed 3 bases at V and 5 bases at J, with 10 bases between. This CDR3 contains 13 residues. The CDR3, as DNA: TGTGCCAGCTCACCGGGGCAGGGTGAGACCCAGTACTTC. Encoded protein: CASSPGQGETQYF.

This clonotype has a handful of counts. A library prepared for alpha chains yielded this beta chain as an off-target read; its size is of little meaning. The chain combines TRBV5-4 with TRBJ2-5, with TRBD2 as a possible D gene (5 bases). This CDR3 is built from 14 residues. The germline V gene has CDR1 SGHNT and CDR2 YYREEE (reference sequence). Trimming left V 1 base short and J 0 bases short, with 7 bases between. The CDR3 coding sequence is TGTGCCAGCAGCTTGACCGGGAACCAAGAGACCCAGTACTTC. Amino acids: CASSLTGNQETQYF. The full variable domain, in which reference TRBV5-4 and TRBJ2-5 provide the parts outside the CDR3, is ETGVTQSPTHLIKTRGQQVTLRCSSQSGHNTVSWYQQALGQGPQFIFQYYREEENGRGNFPPRFSGLQFPNYSSELNVNALELDDSALYLCASSLTGNQETQYFGPGTRLLVL.

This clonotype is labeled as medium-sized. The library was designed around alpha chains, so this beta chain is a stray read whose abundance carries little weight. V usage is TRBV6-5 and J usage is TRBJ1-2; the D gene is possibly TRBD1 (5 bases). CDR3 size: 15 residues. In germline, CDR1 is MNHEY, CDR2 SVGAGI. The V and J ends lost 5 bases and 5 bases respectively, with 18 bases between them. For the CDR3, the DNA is TGTGCCAGCAGTGTAGAACAGGCACATTCTTATGGCTACACCTTC. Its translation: CASSVEQAHSYGYTF.

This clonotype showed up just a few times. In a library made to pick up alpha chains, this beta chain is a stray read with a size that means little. CDR3 residues: CASSIGGTDTQYF. The CDR3 DNA reads TGTGCCAGTAGTATAGGCGGCACAGATACGCAGTATTTT. This sequence joins TRBV19 and TRBJ2-3; D uncertain. The CDR3 sequence is 13 residues long. Trimming left V 1 base short and J 1 base short, with 3 bases between. The germline CDR1 and CDR2 sequences are LNHDA and SQIVND (reference sequence).

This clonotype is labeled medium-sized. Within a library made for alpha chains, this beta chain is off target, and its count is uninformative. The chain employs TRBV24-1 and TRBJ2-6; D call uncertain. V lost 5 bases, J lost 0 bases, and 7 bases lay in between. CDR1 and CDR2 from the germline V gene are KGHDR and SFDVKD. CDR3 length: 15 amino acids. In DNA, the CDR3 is TGTGCCACCAGTGTTGGCAGCTCTGGGGCCAACGTCCTGACTTTC. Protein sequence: CATSVGSSGANVLTF.

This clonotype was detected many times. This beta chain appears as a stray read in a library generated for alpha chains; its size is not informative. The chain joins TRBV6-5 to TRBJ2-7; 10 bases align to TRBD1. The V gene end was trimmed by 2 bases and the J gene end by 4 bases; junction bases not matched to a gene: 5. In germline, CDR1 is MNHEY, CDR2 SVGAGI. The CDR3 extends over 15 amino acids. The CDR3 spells CASSYPRQGAYEQYF. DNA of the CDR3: TGTGCCAGCAGTTACCCCCGACAGGGGGCTTACGAGCAGTACTTC.

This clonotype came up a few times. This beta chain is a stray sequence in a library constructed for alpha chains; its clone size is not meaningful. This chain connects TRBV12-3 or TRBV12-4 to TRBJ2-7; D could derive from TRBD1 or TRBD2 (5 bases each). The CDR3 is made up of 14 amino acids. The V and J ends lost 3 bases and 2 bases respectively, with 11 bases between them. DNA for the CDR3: TGTGCCAGCAGTTTCGGCCTGGGGGCCTACGAGCAGTACTTC. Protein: CASSFGLGAYEQYF.

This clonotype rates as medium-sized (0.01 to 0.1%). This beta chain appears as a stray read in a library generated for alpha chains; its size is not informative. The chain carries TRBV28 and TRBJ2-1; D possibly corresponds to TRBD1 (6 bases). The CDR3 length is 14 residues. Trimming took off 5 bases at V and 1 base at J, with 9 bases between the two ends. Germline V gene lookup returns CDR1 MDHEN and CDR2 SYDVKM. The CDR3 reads CASSKQGSYNEQFF. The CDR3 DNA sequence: TGTGCCAGCAGTAAACAGGGATCCTACAATGAGCAGTTCTTC.

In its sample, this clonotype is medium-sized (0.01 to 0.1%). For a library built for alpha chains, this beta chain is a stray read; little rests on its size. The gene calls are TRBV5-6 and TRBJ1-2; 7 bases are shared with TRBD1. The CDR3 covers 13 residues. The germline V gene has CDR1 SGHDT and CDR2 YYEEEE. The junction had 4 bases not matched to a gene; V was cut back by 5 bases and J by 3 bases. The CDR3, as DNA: TGTGCCAGCAGAAAACAGGGGTACTATGGCTACACCTTC. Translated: CASRKQGYYGYTF.

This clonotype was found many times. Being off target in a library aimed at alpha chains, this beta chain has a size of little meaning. CDR3 DNA sequence: TGTGCCAGCAGCTTGATTATTTTACCGGCTGGCACAGATACGCAGTATTTT. As protein: CASSLIILPAGTDTQYF. This chain connects TRBV5-4 to TRBJ2-3, with D uncertain. The CDR3 runs 17 residues. Trimming took off 1 base at V and 1 base at J, with 16 bases between the two ends. Germline lookup yields CDR1 SGHNT and CDR2 YYREEE (reference sequence).

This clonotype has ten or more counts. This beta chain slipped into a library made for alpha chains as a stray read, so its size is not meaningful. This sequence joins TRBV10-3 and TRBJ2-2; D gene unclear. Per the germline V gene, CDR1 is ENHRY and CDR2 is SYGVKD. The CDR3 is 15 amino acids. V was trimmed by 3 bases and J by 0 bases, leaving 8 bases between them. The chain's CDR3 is CAISENGANTGELFF. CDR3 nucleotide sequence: TGTGCCATCAGTGAAAATGGGGCGAACACCGGGGAGCTGTTTTTT.

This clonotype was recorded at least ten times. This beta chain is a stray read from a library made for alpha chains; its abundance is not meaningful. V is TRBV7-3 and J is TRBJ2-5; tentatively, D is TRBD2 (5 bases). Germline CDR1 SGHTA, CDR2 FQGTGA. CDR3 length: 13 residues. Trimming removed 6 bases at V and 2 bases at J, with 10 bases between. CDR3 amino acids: CASRRTVQETQYF. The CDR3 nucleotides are TGTGCCAGCAGGCGGACTGTTCAAGAGACCCAGTACTTC.

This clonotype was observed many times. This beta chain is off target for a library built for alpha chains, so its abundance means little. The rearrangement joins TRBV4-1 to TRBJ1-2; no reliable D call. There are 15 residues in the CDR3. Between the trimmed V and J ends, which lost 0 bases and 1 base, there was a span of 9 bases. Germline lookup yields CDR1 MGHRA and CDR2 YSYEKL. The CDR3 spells CASSQEAAINYGYTF. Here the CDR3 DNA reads TGCGCCAGCAGCCAAGAGGCAGCAATTAACTATGGCTACACCTTC.

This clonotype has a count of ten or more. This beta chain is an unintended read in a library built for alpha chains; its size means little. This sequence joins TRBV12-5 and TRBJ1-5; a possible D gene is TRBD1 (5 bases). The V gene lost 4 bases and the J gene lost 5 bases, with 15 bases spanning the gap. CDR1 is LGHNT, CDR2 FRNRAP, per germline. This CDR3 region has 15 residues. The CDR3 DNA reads TGTGCTAGTGGTTCCACCGGGGCGGGGGATCAGCCCCAGCATTTT. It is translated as CASGSTGAGDQPQHF.

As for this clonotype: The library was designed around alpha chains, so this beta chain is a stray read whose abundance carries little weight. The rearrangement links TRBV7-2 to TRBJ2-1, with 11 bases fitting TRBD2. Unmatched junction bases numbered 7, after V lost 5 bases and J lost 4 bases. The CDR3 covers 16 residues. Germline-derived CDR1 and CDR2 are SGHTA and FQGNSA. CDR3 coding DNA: TGTGCCAGCAGCGTTACTAGCGGGGGCCGTTACAATGAGCAGTTCTTC. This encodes CASSVTSGGRYNEQFF.

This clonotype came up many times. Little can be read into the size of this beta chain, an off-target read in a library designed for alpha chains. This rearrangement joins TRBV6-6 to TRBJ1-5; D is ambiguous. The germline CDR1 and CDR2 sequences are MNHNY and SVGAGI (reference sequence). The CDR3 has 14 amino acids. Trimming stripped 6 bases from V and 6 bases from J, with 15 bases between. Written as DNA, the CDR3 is TGTGCCAGCAGCCCACGGGGTCGGAGTCAGCCCCAGCATTTT. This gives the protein CASSPRGRSQPQHF.

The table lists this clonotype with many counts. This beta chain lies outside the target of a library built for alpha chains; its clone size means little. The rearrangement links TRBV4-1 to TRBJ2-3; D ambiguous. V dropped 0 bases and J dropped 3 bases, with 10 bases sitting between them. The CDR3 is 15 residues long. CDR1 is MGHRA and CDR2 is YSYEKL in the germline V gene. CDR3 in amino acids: CASSQEGIGTDTQYF. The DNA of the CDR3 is TGCGCCAGCAGCCAAGAAGGGATCGGGACAGATACGCAGTATTTT.

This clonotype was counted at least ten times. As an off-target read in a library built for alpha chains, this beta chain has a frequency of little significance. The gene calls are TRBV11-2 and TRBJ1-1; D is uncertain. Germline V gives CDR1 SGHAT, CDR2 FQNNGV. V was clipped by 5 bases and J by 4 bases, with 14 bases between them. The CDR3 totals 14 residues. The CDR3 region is CASSPGPAGTEAFF. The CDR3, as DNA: TGTGCCAGCAGCCCAGGCCCGGCGGGCACTGAAGCTTTCTTT.

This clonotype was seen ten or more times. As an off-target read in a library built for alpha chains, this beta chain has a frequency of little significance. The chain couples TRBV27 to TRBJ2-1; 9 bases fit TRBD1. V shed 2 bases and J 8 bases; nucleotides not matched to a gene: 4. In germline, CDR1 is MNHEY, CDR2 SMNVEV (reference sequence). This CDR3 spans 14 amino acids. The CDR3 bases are TGTGCCAGCAGTTTAAGGACAGGGGTTGATGAGCAGTTCTTC. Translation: CASSLRTGVDEQFF.

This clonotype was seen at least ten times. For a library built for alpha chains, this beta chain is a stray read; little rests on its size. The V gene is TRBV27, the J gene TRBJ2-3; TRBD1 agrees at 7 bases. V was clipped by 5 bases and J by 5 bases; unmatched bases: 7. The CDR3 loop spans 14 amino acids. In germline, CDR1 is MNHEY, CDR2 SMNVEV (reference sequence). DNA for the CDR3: TGTGCCAGCAGTCCCCGACAGGGTATAGATACGCAGTATTTT. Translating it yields CASSPRQGIDTQYF.

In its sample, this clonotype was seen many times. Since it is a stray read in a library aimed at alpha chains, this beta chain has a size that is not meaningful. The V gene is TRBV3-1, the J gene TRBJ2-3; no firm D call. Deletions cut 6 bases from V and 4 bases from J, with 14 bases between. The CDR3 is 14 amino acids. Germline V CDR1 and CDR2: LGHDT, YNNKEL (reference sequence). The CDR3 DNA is TGTGCCAGCAGTCTTACGGGCCCCCCAGATACGCAGTATTTT. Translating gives CASSLTGPPDTQYF.

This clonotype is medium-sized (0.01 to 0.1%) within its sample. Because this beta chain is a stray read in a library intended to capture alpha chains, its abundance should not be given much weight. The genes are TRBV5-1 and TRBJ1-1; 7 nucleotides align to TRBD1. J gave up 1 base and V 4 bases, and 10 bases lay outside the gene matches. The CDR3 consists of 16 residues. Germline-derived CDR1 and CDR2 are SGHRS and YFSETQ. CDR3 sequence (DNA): TGCGCCAGCAGCGAACGACAGGGTTCCCCGAACACTGAAGCTTTCTTT. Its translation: CASSERQGSPNTEAFF.

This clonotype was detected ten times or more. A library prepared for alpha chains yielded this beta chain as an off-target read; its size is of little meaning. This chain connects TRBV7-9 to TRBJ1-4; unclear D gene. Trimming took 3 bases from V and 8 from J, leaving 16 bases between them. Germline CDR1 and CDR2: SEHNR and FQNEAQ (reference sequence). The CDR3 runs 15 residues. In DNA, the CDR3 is TGTGCCAGCAGCTTCCCGGGTTTGACGGGGGAAAAACTGTTTTTT. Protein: CASSFPGLTGEKLFF.

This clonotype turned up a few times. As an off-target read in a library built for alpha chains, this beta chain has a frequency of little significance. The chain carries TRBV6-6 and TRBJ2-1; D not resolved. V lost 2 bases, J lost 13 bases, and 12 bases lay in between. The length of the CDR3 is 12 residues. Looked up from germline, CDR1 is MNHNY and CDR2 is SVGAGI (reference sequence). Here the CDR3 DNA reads TGTGCCAGCAGTTACCCTGACACGGTACAGTTCTTC. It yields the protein CASSYPDTVQFF.

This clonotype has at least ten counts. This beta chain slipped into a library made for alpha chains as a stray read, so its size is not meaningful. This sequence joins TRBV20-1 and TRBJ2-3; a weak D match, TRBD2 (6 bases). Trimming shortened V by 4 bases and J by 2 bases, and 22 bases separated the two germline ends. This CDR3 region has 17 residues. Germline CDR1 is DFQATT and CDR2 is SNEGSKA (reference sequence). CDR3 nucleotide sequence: TGCAGTGCTAAAGCCTTCATGGCGGGACGGTTCACAGATACGCAGTATTTT. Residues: CSAKAFMAGRFTDTQYF.

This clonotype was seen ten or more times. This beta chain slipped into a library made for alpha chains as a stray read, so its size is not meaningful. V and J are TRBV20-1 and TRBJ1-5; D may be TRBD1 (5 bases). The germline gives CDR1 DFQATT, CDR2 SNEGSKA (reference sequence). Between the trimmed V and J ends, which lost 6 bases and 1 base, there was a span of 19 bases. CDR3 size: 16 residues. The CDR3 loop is CSAHPSGGLSNQPQHF. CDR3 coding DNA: TGCAGTGCCCACCCCTCGGGGGGGTTGAGCAATCAGCCCCAGCATTTT.

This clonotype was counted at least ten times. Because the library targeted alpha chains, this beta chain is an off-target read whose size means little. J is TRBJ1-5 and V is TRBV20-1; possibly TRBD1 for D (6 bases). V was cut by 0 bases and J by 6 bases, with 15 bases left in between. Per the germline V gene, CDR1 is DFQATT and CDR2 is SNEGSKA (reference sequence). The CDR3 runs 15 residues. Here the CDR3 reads CSARDGGGTGQPQHF. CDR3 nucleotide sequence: TGCAGTGCTAGAGATGGGGGGGGCACAGGTCAGCCCCAGCATTTT.

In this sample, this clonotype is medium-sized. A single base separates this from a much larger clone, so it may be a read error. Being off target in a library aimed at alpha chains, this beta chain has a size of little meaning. The CDR3 DNA reads TGTGCCAGCCTTAGGGAGGAACCCTGTTTCTACAATGAGCAGTTCTTC. It yields the protein CASLREEPCFYNEQFF. The chain links TRBV5-5 to TRBJ2-1; D possibly corresponds to TRBD2 (6 bases). This CDR3 is built from 16 residues. The germline V and J ends were trimmed by 7 bases and 3 bases, with 20 bases remaining between them. Looked up from germline, CDR1 is SGHKS and CDR2 is YYEKEE (reference sequence).